One T cell receptor beta chain is described in this entry. TCRdb redid the calling of the 5' RACE reads with MiXCR, one entry per CDR3 protein. The data hold 180,000 or so distinct CDR3 sequences, with approximately 10% observed a single time. The data originate from a study of T-cell memory formation after mild COVID-19. Study background: TCR clusters largely stayed donor specific.

The germline V gene encodes CDR1 KGHDR and CDR2 SFDVKD. The CDR3 is 16 residues long. The V and J ends lost 3 bases and 4 bases, in that order; junction bases with no gene match: 7. V gene TRBV24-1 combines with J gene TRBJ2-1, with 8 nucleotides matching TRBD2. The receptor comes from a young man who had mild COVID-19 (a few samples of this study predate the infection). Cell type and time point are not known. The specimen was PBMCs or a T cell subset sorted from them (not recorded which). This chain's CDR3 is CATSDTSGGTYNEQFF. CDR3 nucleotides: TGTGCCACCAGTGATACCAGCGGGGGTACTTACAATGAGCAGTTCTTC.